This T cell receptor beta chain came from a study of T cells in Graves' hyperthyroidism and ophthalmopathy. Study observations and caveats: Appearing also in blood were most of the thyroid clonotypes expanded above 0.001.

RNA transcripts were the template for amplifying TCR beta CDR3 regions. RT-PCR in the first round (using the HTBI primer set) targeted the TCR CDR3. TCRdb fed the multiplex PCR reads into MiXCR, producing one record per CDR3 protein. The sample yields around 690,000 distinct CDR3 sequences, 15% to 20% seen once. Comment on this clonotype: Its specificity is unknown. This could be a read error, since a much larger clone is one nucleotide away.

The CDR3 is 16 amino acids. The V end was cut by 2 bases, the J end by 0 bases, with 12 bases between. Germline V gene data show CDR1 as LGHDT and CDR2 as YNNKEL (reference sequence). J is TRBJ2-3 and V is TRBV3-1; no definite D call. Sample: blood. The clonotype was recovered from a man in his fifties with Graves' hyperthyroidism. CDR3 sequence (DNA): TGTGCCAGCAGCCAAAGGAACTTTCCTAGCACAGATACGCAGTATTTT. Its protein is CASSQRNFPSTDTQYF.